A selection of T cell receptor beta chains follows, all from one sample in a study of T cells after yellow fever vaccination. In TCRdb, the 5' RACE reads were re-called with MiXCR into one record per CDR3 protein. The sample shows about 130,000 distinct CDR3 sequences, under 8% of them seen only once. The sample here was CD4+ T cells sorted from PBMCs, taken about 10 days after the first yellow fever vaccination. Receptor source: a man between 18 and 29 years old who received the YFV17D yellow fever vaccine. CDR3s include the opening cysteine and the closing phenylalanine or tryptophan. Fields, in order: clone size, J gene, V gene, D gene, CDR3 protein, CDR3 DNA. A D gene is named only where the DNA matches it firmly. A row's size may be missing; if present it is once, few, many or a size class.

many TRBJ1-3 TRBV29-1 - CSVDLRAGNTIYF TGCAGCGTTGATTTGAGGGCTGGAAACACCATATATTTT
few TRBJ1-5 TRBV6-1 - CASSVHRNQPQHF TGTGCCAGCAGTGTACACAGAAATCAGCCCCAGCATTTT
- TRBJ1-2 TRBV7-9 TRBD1 CASSLDPGTGRGGYTF TGTGCCAGCAGCTTAGACCCCGGGACAGGGAGGGGTGGCTACACCTTC
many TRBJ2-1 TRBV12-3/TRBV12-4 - CASSQRLSSYNEQFF TGTGCCAGCAGTCAAAGACTGAGCTCCTACAATGAGCAGTTCTTC
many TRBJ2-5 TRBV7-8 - CASSLARGIQETQYF TGTGCCAGCAGCTTAGCCCGCGGGATCCAAGAGACCCAGTACTTC
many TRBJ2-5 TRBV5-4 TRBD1 CASSLGDSQETQYF TGTGCCAGCAGCTTGGGGGACAGCCAAGAGACCCAGTACTTC
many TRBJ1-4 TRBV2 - CASSWYSKTNEKLFF TGTGCCAGCAGCTGGTACAGCAAGACTAATGAAAAACTGTTTTTT
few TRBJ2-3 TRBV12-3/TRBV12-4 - CASSNSKQVLLTDTQYF TGTGCCAGCAGCAATTCAAAACAGGTTTTACTGACAGATACGCAGTATTTT
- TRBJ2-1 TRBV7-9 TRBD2 CASSRLAGGLYEQFF TGTGCCAGCAGCCGACTAGCGGGGGGGCTATATGAGCAGTTCTTC
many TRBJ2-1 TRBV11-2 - CASSPGPLNEQFF TGTGCCAGCAGCCCGGGACCTCTCAATGAGCAGTTCTTC
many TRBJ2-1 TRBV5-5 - CASSPLWELRDNEQFF TGTGCCAGCAGTCCTCTCTGGGAGCTCAGGGACAATGAGCAGTTCTTC
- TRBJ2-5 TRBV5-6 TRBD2 CASSLVAGGSETQYF TGTGCCAGCAGCTTGGTAGCGGGGGGGTCGGAGACCCAGTACTTC
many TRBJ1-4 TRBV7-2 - CASSLNGGEKLFF TGTGCCAGCAGCTTGAATGGGGGTGAAAAACTGTTTTTT
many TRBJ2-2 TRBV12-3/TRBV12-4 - CASSPQGSWTGELFF TGTGCCAGCAGCCCCCAGGGGAGCTGGACCGGGGAGCTGTTTTTT
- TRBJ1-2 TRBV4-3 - CASRQNLRVTLGGYTF TGCGCCAGCAGACAAAATCTACGGGTAACCTTAGGGGGCTACACCTTC
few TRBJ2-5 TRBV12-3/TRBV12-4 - CASSSQGGGAETQYF TGTGCCAGCAGTTCTCAGGGTGGGGGGGCCGAGACCCAGTACTTC
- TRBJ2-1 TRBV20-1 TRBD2 CSARDSGGCNEQFF TGCAGTGCTAGAGATAGCGGGGGATGTAATGAGCAGTTCTTC
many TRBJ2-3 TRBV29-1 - CSVVRGAETDTQYF TGCAGCGTTGTTCGGGGGGCAGAGACAGATACGCAGTATTTT
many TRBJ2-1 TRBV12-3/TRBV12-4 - CASSFQGRAHIF TGTGCCAGCAGTTTCCAGGGCAGGGCGCACATCTTC
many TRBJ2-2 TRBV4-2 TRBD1 CASSQMGQGANTGELFF TGTGCCAGCAGCCAGATGGGACAGGGGGCGAACACCGGGGAGCTGTTTTTT
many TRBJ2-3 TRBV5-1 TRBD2 CASRPASGGAEDTQYF TGCGCCAGCAGACCAGCTAGCGGGGGGGCCGAAGATACGCAGTATTTT
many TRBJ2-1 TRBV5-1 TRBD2 CASSIPGTSGNEQFF TGCGCCAGCAGCATACCAGGGACTAGCGGGAATGAGCAGTTCTTC
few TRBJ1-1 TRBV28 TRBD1 CASSPPDRVNTEAFF TGTGCCAGCAGTCCGCCGGACAGGGTGAACACTGAAGCTTTCTTT
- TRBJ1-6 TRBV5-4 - CASRKDGSSYNSPLHF TGTGCCAGCAGAAAAGACGGGAGCTCCTATAATTCACCCCTCCACTTT
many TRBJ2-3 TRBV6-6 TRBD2 CASSYSRLAGGNF TGTGCCAGCAGTTACTCGAGGCTAGCGGGGGGCAATTTT
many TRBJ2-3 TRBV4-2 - CASSQEADTDTQYF TGTGCCAGCAGCCAAGAGGCCGACACAGATACGCAGTATTTT
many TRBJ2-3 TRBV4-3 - CASSQAPSDTQYF TGCGCCAGCAGCCAAGCACCGTCGGATACGCAGTATTTT
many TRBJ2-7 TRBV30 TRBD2 CAWSVAGGFSYEQYF TGTGCCTGGAGTGTCGCGGGGGGGTTTTCCTACGAGCAGTACTTC
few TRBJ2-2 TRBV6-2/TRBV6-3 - CAISYSVQGPNTGELFF TGTGCCATCAGTTACTCCGTGCAGGGGCCGAACACCGGGGAGCTGTTTTTT
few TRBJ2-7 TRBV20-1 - CSARVEPTREQYF TGCAGTGCTAGAGTGGAGCCCACGAGGGAGCAGTACTTC
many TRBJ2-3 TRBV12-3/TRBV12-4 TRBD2 CASSFTAGVSTDTQYF TGTGCCAGCAGTTTCACAGCGGGGGTAAGCACAGATACGCAGTATTTT
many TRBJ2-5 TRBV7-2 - CASSSGETQYF TGTGCCAGCAGCTCCGGGGAGACCCAGTACTTC
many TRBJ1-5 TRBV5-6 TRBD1 CASSLGQGRQPQHF TGTGCCAGCAGCCTGGGACAGGGAAGACAGCCCCAGCATTTT
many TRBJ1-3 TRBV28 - CASSSGNTIYF TGTGCCAGCAGTTCTGGAAACACCATATATTTT
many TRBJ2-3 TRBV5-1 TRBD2 CASSPPTSGGFRDTQYF TGCGCCAGCAGCCCTCCGACTAGCGGGGGGTTCCGAGATACGCAGTATTTT
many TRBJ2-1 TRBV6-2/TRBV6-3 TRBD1 CASSYSGTGGYNEQFF TGTGCCAGCAGTTACTCCGGGACAGGGGGCTACAATGAGCAGTTCTTC
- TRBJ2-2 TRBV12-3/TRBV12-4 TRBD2 CASSLMGGVTGELFF TGTGCCAGCAGTTTGATGGGGGGGGTGACCGGGGAGCTGTTTTTT
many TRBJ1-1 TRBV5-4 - CASSPGGGNTEAFF TGTGCCAGCAGCCCCGGTGGGGGAAACACTGAAGCTTTCTTT
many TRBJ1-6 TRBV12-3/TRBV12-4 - CASSLQPGLNSPLHF TGTGCCAGCAGTTTACAGCCGGGTCTTAATTCACCCCTCCACTTT
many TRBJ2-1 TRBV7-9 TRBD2 CASTGGAGSYNEQFF TGTGCCAGCACTGGAGGAGCGGGGTCGTACAATGAGCAGTTCTTC
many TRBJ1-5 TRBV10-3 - CAISEFITTGPNQPQHF TGTGCCATCAGTGAGTTTATCACCACGGGTCCTAATCAGCCCCAGCATTTT
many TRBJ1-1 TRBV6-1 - CASRFLGNTEAFF TGTGCCAGCAGGTTTTTGGGCAACACTGAAGCTTTCTTT
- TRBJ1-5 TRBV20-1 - CSARDGGREGPQPQHF TGCAGTGCTAGAGATGGAGGCAGGGAGGGCCCTCAGCCCCAGCATTTT
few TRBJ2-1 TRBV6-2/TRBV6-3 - CASRPMGRSGFF TGTGCCAGCAGACCCATGGGCAGATCGGGGTTCTTC